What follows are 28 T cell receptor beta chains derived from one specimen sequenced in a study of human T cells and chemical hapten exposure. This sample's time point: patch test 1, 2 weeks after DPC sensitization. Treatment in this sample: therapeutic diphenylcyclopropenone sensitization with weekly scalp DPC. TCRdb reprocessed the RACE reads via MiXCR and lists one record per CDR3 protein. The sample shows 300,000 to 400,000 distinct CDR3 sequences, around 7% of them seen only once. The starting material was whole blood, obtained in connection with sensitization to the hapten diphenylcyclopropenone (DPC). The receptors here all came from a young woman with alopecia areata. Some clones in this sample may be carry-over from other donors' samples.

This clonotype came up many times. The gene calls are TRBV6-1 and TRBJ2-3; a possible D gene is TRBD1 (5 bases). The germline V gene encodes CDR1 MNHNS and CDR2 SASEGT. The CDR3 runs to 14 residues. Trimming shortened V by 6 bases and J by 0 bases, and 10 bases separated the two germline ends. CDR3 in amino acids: CASSSPGSTDTQYF. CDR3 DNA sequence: TGTGCCAGCAGCTCTCCAGGGAGCACAGATACGCAGTATTTT.

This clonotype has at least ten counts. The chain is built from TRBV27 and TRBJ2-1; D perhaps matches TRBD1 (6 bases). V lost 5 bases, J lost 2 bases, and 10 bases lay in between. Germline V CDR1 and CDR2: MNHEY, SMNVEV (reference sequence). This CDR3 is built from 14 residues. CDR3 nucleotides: TGTGCCAGCAGTAGTACAGGGCCCTACAATGAGCAGTTCTTC. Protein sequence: CASSSTGPYNEQFF.

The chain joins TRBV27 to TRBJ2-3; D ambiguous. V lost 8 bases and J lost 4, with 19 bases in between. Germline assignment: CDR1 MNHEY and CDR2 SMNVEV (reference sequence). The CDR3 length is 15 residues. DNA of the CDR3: TGTGCCAGCCATCCCTCGTTGATTGGCGCAGATACGCAGTATTTT. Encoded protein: CASHPSLIGADTQYF.

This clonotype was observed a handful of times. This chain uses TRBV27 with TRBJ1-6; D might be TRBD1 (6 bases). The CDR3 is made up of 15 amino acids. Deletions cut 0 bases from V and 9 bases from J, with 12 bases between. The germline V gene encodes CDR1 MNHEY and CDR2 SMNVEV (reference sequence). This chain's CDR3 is CASSLSDRYPSPLHF. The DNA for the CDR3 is TGTGCCAGCAGTTTATCGGACAGATACCCTTCACCCCTCCACTTT.

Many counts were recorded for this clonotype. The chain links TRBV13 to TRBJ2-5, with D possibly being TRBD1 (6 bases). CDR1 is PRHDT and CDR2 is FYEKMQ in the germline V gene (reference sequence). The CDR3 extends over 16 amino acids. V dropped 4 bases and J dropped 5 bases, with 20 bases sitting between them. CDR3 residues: CASSSPRDTQGETQYF. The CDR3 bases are TGTGCCAGCAGCTCCCCCCGGGACACCCAGGGGGAGACCCAGTACTTC.

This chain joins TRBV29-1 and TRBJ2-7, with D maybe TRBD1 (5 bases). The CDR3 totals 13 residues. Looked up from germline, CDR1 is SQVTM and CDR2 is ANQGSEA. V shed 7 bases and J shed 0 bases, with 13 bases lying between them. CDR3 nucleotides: TGCAGCGAGGACAAGGCCTACTCCTACGAGCAGTACTTC. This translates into CSEDKAYSYEQYF.

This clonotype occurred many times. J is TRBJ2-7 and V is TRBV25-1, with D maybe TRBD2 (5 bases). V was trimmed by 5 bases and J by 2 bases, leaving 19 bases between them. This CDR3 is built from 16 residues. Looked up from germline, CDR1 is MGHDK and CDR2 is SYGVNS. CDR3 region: CASSPGKVGSAYEQYF. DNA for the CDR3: TGTGCCAGCAGTCCGGGAAAGGTAGGCTCGGCCTACGAGCAGTACTTC.

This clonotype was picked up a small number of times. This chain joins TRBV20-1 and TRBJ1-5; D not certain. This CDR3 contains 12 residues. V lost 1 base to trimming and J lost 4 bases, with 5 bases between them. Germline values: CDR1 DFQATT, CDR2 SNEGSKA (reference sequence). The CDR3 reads CSARAINQPQHF. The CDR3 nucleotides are TGCAGTGCTAGAGCCATTAATCAGCCCCAGCATTTT.

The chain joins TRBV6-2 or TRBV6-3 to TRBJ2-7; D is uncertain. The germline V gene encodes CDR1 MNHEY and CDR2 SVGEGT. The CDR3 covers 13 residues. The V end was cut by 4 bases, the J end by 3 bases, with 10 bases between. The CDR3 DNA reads TGTGCCAGCAGTTTTCCTCAACTCTACGAGCAGTACTTC. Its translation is CASSFPQLYEQYF.

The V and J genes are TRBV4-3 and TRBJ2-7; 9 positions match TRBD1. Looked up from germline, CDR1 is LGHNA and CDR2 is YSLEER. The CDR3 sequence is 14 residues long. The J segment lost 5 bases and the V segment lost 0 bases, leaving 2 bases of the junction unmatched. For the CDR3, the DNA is TGCGCCAGCAGCCAAGAAGGGACAGGGAACGAGCAGTACTTC. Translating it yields CASSQEGTGNEQYF.

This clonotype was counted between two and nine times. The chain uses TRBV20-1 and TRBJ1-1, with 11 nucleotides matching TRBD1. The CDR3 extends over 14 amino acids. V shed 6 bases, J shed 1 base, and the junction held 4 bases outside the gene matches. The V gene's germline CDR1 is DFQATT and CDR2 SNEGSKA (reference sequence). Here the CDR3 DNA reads TGCAGTGCGAGGACAGGGGGCGGGAACACTGAAGCTTTCTTT. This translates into CSARTGGGNTEAFF.

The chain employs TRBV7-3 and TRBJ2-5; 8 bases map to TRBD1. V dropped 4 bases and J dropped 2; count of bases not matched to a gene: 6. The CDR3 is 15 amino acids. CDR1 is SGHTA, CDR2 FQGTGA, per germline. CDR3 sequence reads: CASSSQTGVQETQYF. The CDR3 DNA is TGTGCCAGCAGCTCCCAGACAGGGGTTCAAGAGACCCAGTACTTC.

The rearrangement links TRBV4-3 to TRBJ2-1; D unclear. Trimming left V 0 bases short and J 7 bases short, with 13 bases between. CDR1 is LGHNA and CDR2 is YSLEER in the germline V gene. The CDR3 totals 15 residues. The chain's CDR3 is CASSQDRGTRNEQFF. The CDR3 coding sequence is TGCGCCAGCAGCCAAGATCGAGGCACCCGGAATGAGCAGTTCTTC.

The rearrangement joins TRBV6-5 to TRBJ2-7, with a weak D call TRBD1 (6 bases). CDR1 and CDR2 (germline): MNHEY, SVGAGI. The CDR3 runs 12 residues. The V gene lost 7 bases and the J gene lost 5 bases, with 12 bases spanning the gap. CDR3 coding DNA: TGTGCCAGCAACCAGAGGGGGAACGAGCAGTACTTC. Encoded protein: CASNQRGNEQYF.

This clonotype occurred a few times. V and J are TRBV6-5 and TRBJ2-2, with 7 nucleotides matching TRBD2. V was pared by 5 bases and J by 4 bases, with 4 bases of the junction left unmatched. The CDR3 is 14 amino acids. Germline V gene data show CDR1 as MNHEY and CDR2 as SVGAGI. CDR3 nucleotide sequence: TGTGCCAGCAGTCCCGGGAGGAGCACCGGGGAGCTGTTTTTT. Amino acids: CASSPGRSTGELFF.

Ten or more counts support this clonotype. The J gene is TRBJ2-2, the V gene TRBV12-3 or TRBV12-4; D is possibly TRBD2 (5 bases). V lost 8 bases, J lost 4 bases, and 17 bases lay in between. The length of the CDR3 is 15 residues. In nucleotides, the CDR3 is TGTGCCAGCCCCTATCCAGGCGGGCTCACCGGGGAGCTGTTTTTT. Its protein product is CASPYPGGLTGELFF.

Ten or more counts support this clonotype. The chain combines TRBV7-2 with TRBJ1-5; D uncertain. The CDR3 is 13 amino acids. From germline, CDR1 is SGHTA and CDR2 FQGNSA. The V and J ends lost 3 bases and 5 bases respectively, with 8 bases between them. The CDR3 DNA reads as TGTGCCAGCAGCTTGGGTCACGATCAGCCCCAGCATTTT. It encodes CASSLGHDQPQHF.

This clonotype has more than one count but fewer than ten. In DNA, the CDR3 is TGTGCCAGCTCACCACGACAGAATAATTCACCCCTCCACTTT. It codes for CASSPRQNNSPLHF. The chain employs TRBV18 and TRBJ1-6, with D possibly TRBD1 on 5 matching bases. Deletions cut 1 base from V and 5 bases from J, with 6 bases between. This CDR3 comprises 14 residues. CDR1 KGHSH and CDR2 LQKENI come from the germline V gene.

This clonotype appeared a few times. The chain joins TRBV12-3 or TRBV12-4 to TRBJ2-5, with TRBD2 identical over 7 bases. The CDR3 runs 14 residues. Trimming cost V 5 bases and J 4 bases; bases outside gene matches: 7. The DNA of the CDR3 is TGTGCCAGCAGTCCCCAAAGCGGGGTAGAGACCCAGTACTTC. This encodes CASSPQSGVETQYF.

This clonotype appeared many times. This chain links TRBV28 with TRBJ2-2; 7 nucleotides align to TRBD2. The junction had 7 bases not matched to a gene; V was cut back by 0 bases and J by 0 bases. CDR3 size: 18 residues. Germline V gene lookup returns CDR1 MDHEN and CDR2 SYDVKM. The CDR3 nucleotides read TGTGCCAGCAGTTTATGGGAGAGCGGGAACGCGAACACCGGGGAGCTGTTTTTT. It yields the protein CASSLWESGNANTGELFF.

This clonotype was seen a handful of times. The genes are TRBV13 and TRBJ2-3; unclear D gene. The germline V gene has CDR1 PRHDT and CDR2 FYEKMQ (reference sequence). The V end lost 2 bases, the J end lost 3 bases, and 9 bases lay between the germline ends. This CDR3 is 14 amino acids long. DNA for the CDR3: TGTGCCAGCAGCTTACGGACGCCAACAGATACGCAGTATTTT. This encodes CASSLRTPTDTQYF.

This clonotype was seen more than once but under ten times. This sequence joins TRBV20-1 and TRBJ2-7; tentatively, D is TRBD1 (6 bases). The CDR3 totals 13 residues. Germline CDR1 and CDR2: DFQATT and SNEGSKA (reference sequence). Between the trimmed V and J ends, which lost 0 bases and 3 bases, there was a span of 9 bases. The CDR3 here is CSARDRGNYEQYF. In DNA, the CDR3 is TGCAGTGCTAGAGACAGGGGAAACTACGAGCAGTACTTC.

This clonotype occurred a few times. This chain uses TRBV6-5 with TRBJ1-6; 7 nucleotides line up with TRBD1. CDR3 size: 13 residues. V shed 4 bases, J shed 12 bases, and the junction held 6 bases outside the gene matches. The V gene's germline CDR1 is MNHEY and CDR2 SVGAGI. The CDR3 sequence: CASSSRQGVPLHF. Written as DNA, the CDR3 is TGTGCCAGCAGTTCCAGACAGGGAGTACCCCTCCACTTT.

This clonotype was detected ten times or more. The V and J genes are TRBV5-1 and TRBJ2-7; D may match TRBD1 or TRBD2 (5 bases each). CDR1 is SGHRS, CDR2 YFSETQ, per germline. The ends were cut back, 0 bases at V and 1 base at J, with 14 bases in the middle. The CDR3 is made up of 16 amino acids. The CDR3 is CASSLAPGPQSYEQYF. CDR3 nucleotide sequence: TGCGCCAGCAGCTTGGCCCCGGGGCCCCAATCCTACGAGCAGTACTTC.

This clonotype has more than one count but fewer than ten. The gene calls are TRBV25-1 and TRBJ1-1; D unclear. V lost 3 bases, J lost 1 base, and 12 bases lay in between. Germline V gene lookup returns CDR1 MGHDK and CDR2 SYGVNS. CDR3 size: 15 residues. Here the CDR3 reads CASSDPTWGNTEAFF. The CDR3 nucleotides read TGTGCCAGCAGTGATCCCACCTGGGGGAACACTGAAGCTTTCTTT.

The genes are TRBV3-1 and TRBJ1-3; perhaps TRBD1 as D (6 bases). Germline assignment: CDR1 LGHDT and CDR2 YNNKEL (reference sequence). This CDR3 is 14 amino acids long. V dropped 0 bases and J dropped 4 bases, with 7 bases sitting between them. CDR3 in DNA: TGTGCCAGCAGCCAAGACAGGGGAGGAAACACCATATATTTT. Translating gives CASSQDRGGNTIYF.

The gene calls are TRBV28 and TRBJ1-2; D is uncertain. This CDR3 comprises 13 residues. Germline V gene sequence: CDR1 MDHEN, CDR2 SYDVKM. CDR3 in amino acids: CAAGRPPNYGYTF. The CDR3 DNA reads TGTGCGGCGGGCAGGCCGCCTAACTATGGCTACACCTTC.

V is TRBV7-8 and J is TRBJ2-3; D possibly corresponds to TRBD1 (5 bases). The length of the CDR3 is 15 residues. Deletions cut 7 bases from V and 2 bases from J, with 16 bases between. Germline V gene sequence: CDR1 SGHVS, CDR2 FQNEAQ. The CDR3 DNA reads TGTGCCAGCACCCCAGGGTTGGGGTACACAGATACGCAGTATTTT. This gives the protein CASTPGLGYTDTQYF.